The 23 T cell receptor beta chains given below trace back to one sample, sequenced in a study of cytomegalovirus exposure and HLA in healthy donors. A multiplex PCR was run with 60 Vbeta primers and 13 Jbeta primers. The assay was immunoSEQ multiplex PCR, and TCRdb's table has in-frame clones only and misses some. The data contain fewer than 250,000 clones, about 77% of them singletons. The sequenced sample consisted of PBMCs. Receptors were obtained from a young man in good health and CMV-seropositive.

The CDR3 spells CASSYIYQPYNEQFF. In DNA form, the CDR3 reads TGTGCCAGCAGCTACATTTATCAACCCTACAATGAGCAGTTCTTC. The chain combines TRBV7-3 with TRBJ2-1; D ambiguous. Germline V gene lookup returns CDR1 SGHTA and CDR2 FQGTGA. V lost 4 bases and J 2 bases, leaving 12 bases between the germline ends. This CDR3 spans 15 amino acids.

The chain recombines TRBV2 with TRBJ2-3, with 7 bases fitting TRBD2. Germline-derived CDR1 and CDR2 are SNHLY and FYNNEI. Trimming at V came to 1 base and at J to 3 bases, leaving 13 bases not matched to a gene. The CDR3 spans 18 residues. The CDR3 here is CASSEVGGGPVRTDTQYF. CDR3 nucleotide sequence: TGTGCCAGCAGTGAAGTGGGGGGAGGGCCGGTTCGAACAGATACGCAGTATTTT.

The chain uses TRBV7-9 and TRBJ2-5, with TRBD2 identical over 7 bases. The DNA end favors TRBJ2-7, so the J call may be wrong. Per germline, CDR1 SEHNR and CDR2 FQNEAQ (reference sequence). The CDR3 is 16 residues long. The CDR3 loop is CASSLRALADSYEQYF. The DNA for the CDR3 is TGTGCCAGCAGCTTACGCGCCCTAGCGGACTCCTACGAGCAGTACTTC.

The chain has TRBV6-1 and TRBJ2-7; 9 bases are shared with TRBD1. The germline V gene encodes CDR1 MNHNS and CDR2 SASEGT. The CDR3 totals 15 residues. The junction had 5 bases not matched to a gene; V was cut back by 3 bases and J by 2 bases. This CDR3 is CASSDRDRDTYEQYF. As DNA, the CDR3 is TGTGCCAGCAGTGACCGGGACAGGGACACCTACGAGCAGTACTTC.

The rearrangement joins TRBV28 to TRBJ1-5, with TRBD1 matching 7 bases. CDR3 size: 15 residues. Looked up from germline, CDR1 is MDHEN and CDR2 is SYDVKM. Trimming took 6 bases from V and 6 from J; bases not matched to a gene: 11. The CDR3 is CASRKSGGGGQPQHF. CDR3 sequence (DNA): TGTGCCAGCAGGAAATCAGGGGGAGGCGGTCAGCCCCAGCATTTT.

The CDR3 region is CASSVLSGTTSVYTF. The CDR3, as DNA: TGTGCCAGCAGCGTATTGTCAGGAACGACCTCGGTCTACACCTTC. The chain recombines TRBV9 with TRBJ1-2; D call uncertain. The length of the CDR3 is 15 residues. Germline V CDR1 and CDR2: SGDLS, YYNGEE. V lost 1 base and J lost 10, with 20 bases in between. Looking up the rest from reference TRBV9 and TRBJ1-2 gives the full variable domain: DSGVTQTPKHLITATGQRVTLRCSPRSGDLSVYWYQQSLDQGLQFLIQYYNGEERAKGNILERFSAQQFPDLHSELNLSSLELGDSALYFCASSVLSGTTSVYTFGSGTRLTVV.

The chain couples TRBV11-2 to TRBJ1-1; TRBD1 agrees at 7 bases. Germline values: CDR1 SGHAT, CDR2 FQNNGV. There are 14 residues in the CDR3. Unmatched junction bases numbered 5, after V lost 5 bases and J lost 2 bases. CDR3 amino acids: CASSPGQTNTEAFF. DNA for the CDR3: TGTGCCAGCAGCCCGGGACAGACAAACACTGAAGCTTTCTTT.

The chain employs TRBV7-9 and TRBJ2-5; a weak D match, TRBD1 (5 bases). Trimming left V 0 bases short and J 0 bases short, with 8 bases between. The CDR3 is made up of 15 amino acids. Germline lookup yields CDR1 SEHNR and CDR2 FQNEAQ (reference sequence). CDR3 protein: CASSLAYRYQETQYF. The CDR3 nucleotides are TGTGCCAGCAGCTTAGCTTACAGGTACCAAGAGACCCAGTACTTC.

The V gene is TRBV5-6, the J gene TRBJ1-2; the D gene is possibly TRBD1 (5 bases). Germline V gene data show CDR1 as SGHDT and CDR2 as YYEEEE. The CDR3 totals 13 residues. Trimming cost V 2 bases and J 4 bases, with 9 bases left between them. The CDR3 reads CASSLQDRYGYTF. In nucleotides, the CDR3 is TGTGCCAGCAGCTTACAGGACCGCTATGGCTACACCTTC.

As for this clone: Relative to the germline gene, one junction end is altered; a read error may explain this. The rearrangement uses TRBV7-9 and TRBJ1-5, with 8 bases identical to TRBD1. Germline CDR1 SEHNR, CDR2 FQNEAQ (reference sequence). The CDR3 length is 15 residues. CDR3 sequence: CSSSFSGGAEQPQHF. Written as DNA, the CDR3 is TGTTCCAGCAGCTTCTCAGGGGGCGCGGAGCAGCCCCAGCATTTT.

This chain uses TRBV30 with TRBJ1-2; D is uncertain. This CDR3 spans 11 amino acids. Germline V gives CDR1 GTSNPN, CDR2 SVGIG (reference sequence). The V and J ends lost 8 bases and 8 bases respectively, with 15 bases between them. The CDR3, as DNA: TGTGCCACCCAGAGCGGAGGAGGCTACACCTTC. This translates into CATQSGGGYTF.

The CDR3 DNA sequence: TGCGCCAGCAGCGGGGGGTTGACAGGGGCAGAGCCCCAGCATTTT. It codes for CASSGGLTGAEPQHF. The rearrangement uses TRBV4-1 and TRBJ1-5; 8 nucleotides line up with TRBD1. Germline V lookup: CDR1 MGHRA, CDR2 YSYEKL. V lost 5 bases, J lost 8 bases, and 11 bases stayed unmatched. There are 15 residues in the CDR3.

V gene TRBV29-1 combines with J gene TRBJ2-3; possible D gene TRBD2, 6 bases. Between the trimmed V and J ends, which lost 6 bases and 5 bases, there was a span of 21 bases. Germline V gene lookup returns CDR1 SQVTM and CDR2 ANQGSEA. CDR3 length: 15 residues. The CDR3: CSVDSGRRRGDTQYF. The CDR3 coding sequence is TGCAGCGTAGATTCGGGACGGAGGCGGGGAGATACGCAGTATTTT.

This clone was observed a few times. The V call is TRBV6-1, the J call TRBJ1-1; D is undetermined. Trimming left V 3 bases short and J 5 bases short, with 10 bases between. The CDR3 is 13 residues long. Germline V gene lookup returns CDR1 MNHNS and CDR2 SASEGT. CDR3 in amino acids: CASSDLGETEAFF. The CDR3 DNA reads TGTGCCAGCAGTGATTTAGGAGAGACTGAAGCTTTCTTT.

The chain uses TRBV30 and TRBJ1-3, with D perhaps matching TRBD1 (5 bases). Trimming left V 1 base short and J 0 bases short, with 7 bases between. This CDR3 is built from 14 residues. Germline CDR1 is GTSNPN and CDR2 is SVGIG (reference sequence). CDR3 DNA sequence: TGTGCCTGGAGTGCGGGGGGCTCTGGAAACACCATATATTTT. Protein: CAWSAGGSGNTIYF.

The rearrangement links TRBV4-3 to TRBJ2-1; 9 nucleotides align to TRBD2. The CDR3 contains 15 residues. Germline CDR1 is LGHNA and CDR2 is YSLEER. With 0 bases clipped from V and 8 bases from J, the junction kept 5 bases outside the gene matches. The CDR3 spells CASSQDGLALDEQFF. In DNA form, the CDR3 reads TGCGCCAGCAGCCAAGACGGACTAGCGCTCGATGAGCAGTTCTTC.

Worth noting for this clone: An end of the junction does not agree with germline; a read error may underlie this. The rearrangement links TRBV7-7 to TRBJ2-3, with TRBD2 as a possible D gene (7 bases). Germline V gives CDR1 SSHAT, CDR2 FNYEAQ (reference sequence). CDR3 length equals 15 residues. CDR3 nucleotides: TGTGCTAGCAGCTTACGAGGGGGGGCTTCAGATACGCAGTATTTT. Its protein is CASSLRGGASDTQYF.

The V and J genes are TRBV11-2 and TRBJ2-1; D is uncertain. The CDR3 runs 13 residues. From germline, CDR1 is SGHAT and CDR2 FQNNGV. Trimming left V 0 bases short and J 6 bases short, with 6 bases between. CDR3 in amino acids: CASSLDPPNEQFF. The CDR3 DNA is TGTGCCAGCAGCTTAGATCCTCCCAATGAGCAGTTCTTC.

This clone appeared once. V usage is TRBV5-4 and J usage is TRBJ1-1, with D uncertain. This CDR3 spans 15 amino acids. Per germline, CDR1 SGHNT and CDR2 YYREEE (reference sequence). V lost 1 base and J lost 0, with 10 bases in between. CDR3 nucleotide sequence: TGTGCCAGCAGCTTGCCAGCGCCCATGAACACTGAAGCTTTCTTT. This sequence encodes CASSLPAPMNTEAFF.

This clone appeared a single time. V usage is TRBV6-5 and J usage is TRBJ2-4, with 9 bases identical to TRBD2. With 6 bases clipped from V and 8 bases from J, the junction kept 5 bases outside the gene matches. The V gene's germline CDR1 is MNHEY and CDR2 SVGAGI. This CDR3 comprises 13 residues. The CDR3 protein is CASRVAGGDIQYF. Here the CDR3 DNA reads TGTGCCAGCAGAGTTGCGGGGGGGGACATTCAGTACTTC.

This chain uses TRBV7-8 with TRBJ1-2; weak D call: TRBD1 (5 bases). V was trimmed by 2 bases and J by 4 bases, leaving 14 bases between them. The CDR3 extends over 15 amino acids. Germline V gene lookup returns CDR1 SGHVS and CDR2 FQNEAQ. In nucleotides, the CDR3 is TGTGCCAGCAGCTTATCGGTAGGGGTCTCCTATGGCTACACCTTC. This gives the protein CASSLSVGVSYGYTF. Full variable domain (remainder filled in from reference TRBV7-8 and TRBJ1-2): GAGVSQSPRYKVAKRGQDVALRCDPISGHVSLFWYQQALGQGPEFLTYFQNEAQLDKSGLPSDRFFAERPEGSVSTLKIQRTQQEDSAVYLCASSLSVGVSYGYTFGSGTRLTVV.

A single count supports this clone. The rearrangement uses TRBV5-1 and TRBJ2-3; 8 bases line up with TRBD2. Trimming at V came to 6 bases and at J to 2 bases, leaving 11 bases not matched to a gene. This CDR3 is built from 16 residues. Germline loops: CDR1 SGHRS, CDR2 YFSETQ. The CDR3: CASTPLGRGDTDTQYF. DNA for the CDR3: TGCGCCAGCACCCCCCTCGGGCGGGGGGACACAGATACGCAGTATTTT.

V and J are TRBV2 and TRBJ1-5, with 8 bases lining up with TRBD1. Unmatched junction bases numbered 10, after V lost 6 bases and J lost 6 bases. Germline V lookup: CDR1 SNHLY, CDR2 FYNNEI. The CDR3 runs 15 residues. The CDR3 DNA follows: TGTGCCAGCAGCCTACAGGGGGTGGAAAGTCAGCCCCAGCATTTT. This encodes CASSLQGVESQPQHF. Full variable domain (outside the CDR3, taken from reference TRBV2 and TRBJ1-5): EPEVTQTPSHQVTQMGQEVILRCVPISNHLYFYWYRQILGQKVEFLVSFYNNEISEKSEIFDDQFSVERPDGSNFTLKIRSTKLEDSAMYFCASSLQGVESQPQHFGDGTRLSIL.